The 26 T cell receptor beta chains in this list originate from one sample, sequenced in a study of T-cell memory formation after mild COVID-19. One entry per CDR3 protein results from TCRdb running MiXCR on the 5' RACE reads. This table holds about 350,000 distinct CDR3 sequences, around 15% found once. The source material was PBMCs or a T cell subset sorted from them (not recorded which). These receptors all stem from a man between 18 and 35 years old who had mild COVID-19 (a few samples of this study predate the infection). Cell type and time point are not known.

This clonotype was seen a few times. V gene TRBV4-2 combines with J gene TRBJ2-3; 9 nucleotides line up with TRBD1. This CDR3 contains 17 residues. The ends lost 0 bases at V and 4 bases at J; junction bases unmatched: 8. Germline V gene sequence: CDR1 LGHNA, CDR2 YNFKEQ. CDR3 in DNA: TGTGCCAGCAGCCAAGATGGTCCTACAGGGGGCTCAGATACGCAGTATTTT. This gives the protein CASSQDGPTGGSDTQYF.

This clonotype has only a few counts. The genes are TRBV9 and TRBJ1-2, with no clear D. CDR3 length: 14 amino acids. Trimming shortened V by 4 bases and J by 3 bases, and 13 bases separated the two germline ends. Germline V CDR1 and CDR2: SGDLS, YYNGEE. CDR3 sequence (DNA): TGTGCCAGCAGCAAGTCGGACGGCCACTATGGCTACACCTTC. This translates into CASSKSDGHYGYTF.

This clonotype was observed a single time. The chain carries TRBV20-1 and TRBJ2-1; D is unresolved. Trimming shortened V by 8 bases and J by 1 base, and 18 bases separated the two germline ends. Per germline, CDR1 DFQATT and CDR2 SNEGSKA (reference sequence). The CDR3 contains 15 residues. CDR3 amino acids: CSSDGGIRSYNEQFF. CDR3 DNA: TGCAGTTCGGACGGCGGCATTAGGTCCTACAATGAGCAGTTCTTC.

The table lists this clonotype with a few counts. The chain joins TRBV7-2 to TRBJ1-4; D is unresolved. There are 14 residues in the CDR3. V was clipped by 5 bases and J by 4 bases, with 11 bases between them. Germline loops: CDR1 SGHTA, CDR2 FQGNSA. The CDR3 spells CASSRQAHNEKLFF. CDR3 DNA sequence: TGTGCCAGCAGCCGGCAGGCTCATAATGAAAAACTGTTTTTT.

CDR3 coding DNA: TGCGCCAGCAGTCAATCGCGGGGACAGGGAGGCTCCTACGAGCAGTACTTC. It yields the protein CASSQSRGQGGSYEQYF. V and J are TRBV23-1 and TRBJ2-7, with TRBD1 identical over 9 bases. TRBV23-1 is flagged as an ORF with uncertain function. CDR3 size: 17 residues. Unmatched junction bases numbered 6, after V lost 0 bases and J lost 0 bases.

There are a few counts of this clonotype. This chain uses TRBV7-8 with TRBJ2-5; 15 bases are a match to TRBD2. CDR1 is SGHVS and CDR2 is FQNEAQ in the germline V gene. V gave up 5 bases and J gave up 11 bases; unmatched junction bases: 6. The CDR3 contains 14 residues. The CDR3 is CASSAWTSGGAQYF. The CDR3 nucleotides read TGTGCCAGCAGCGCGTGGACTAGCGGGGGGGCACAGTACTTC.

This clonotype was found many times. This chain uses TRBV3-1 with TRBJ1-1; D not resolved. Germline CDR1 reads LGHDT; CDR2 reads YNNKEL (reference sequence). The V gene lost 0 bases and the J gene lost 3 bases, with 11 bases spanning the gap. CDR3 size: 15 residues. The CDR3 region has the DNA TGTGCCAGCAGCCAAGAAAACTACAGATACACTGAAGCTTTCTTT. It codes for CASSQENYRYTEAFF.

This clonotype turned up a few times. The chain combines TRBV5-1 with TRBJ1-3; no firm D call. V lost 7 bases and J lost 0, with 11 bases in between. The germline CDR1 and CDR2 sequences are SGHRS and YFSETQ. The CDR3 extends over 14 amino acids. The CDR3 region is CASSQEPSGNTIYF. CDR3 nucleotides: TGCGCCAGCTCCCAGGAGCCCTCTGGAAACACCATATATTTT.

This clonotype was found a few times. The chain carries TRBV7-7 and TRBJ2-7, with D possibly TRBD1 on 6 matching bases. The CDR3 is 15 amino acids. CDR1 is SSHAT and CDR2 is FNYEAQ in the germline V gene (reference sequence). With 3 bases removed from V and 6 bases from J, the gap between germline ends came to 18 bases. The CDR3 sequence is CASSFGPPGAGEQYF. The CDR3 nucleotides read TGTGCCAGCAGCTTCGGTCCCCCAGGGGCGGGCGAGCAGTACTTC.

V is TRBV9 and J is TRBJ2-3, with TRBD2 matching 13 bases. Germline loops: CDR1 SGDLS, CDR2 YYNGEE. The CDR3 length is 17 residues. V shed 4 bases and J 2 bases; nucleotides not matched to a gene: 7. CDR3 region: CASSTSTSGGPTDTQYF. The CDR3 DNA reads TGTGCCAGCAGCACATCGACTAGCGGGGGGCCCACAGATACGCAGTATTTT.

The chain links TRBV10-1 to TRBJ2-7; TRBD1 agrees at 10 bases. Per germline, CDR1 WNHNN and CDR2 SYGVQD (reference sequence). This CDR3 contains 19 residues. The V and J ends lost 4 bases and 1 base, in that order; junction bases with no gene match: 16. CDR3: CASSARAGTGVKRSYEQYV. For the CDR3, the DNA is TGCGCCAGCAGTGCCCGCGCCGGGACAGGGGTGAAAAGATCCTACGAGCAGTACGTC.

The rearrangement joins TRBV12-3 or TRBV12-4 to TRBJ2-3; 7 nucleotides match TRBD1. This CDR3 is 13 amino acids long. J gave up 11 bases and V 5 bases, and 10 bases lay outside the gene matches. The CDR3 is CASSPQGHSKQYF. CDR3 bases: TGTGCCAGCAGTCCACAGGGGCACAGTAAGCAGTATTTT.

V and J are TRBV15 and TRBJ1-6, with 7 bases matching TRBD1. V lost 0 bases and J lost 0; bases outside the gene matches: 11. The CDR3 runs to 20 residues. CDR1 and CDR2 (germline): LNHNV, YYDKDF (reference sequence). The CDR3 coding sequence is TGTGCCACCAGCAGAGATTTCCTGGACAGGCCGCACTCCTATAATTCACCCCTCCACTTT. Its translation: CATSRDFLDRPHSYNSPLHF.

This clonotype was picked up many times. V is TRBV24-1 and J is TRBJ1-2; no clear D gene. Germline CDR1 is KGHDR and CDR2 is SFDVKD. There are 13 residues in the CDR3. V lost 3 bases and J lost 2, with 6 bases in between. For the CDR3, the DNA is TGTGCCACCAGTGATCGCAGGAACTATGGCTACACCTTC. It translates to CATSDRRNYGYTF.

This clonotype was seen a few times. This chain's CDR3 is CARNQPGLKFF. The CDR3 DNA is TGTGCCAGAAACCAGCCGGGACTAAAGTTCTTC. V gene TRBV5-6 combines with J gene TRBJ2-1; 7 bases are shared with TRBD2. Germline trimming cut 8 bases from V and 14 bases from J; bases unmatched to any gene: 10. The length of the CDR3 is 11 residues. CDR1 and CDR2 (germline): SGHDT, YYEEEE.

This clonotype was seen only a few times. The gene calls are TRBV6-5 and TRBJ2-1, with D perhaps matching TRBD1 or TRBD2 (5 bases each). V was clipped by 7 bases and J by 7 bases, with 8 bases between them. Germline assignment: CDR1 MNHEY and CDR2 SVGAGI. The CDR3 runs to 11 residues. The CDR3: CASTWGNEQFF. DNA of the CDR3: TGTGCCAGCACCTGGGGGAATGAGCAGTTCTTC.

The V and J genes are TRBV13 and TRBJ2-1; no clear D. The V end lost 7 bases, the J end lost 0 bases, and 10 bases lay between the germline ends. Germline lookup yields CDR1 PRHDT and CDR2 FYEKMQ (reference sequence). The CDR3 is made up of 14 amino acids. For the CDR3, the DNA is TGTGCCAGCACTCAACAGAGCTCCTACAATGAGCAGTTCTTC. This sequence encodes CASTQQSSYNEQFF.

This clonotype was counted a few times. This chain joins TRBV19 and TRBJ2-5; D ambiguous. CDR1 and CDR2 from the germline V gene are LNHDA and SQIVND (reference sequence). Trimming removed 4 bases at V and 5 bases at J, with 17 bases between. CDR3 size: 15 residues. The CDR3 loop reads CASSSPDTGMETQYF. CDR3 coding DNA: TGTGCCAGTAGTAGCCCAGACACCGGAATGGAGACCCAGTACTTC.

This clonotype showed up many times. The chain recombines TRBV7-2 with TRBJ2-5; TRBD2 matches at 10 bases. Per the germline V gene, CDR1 is SGHTA and CDR2 is FQGNSA. Trimming removed 5 bases from V and 1 base from J; junction bases left unmatched: 7. The CDR3 is 16 residues long. CDR3 sequence (DNA): TGTGCCAGCAGCCCGGGAGGACTAGCGGCCCAAGAGACCCAGTACTTC. Amino acids: CASSPGGLAAQETQYF.

The chain carries TRBV11-1 and TRBJ1-6; D is unresolved. The CDR3 runs to 15 residues. Trimming took 5 bases from V and 9 from J, leaving 17 bases between them. In germline, CDR1 is SGHAT, CDR2 FQDESV (reference sequence). The DNA of the CDR3 is TGTGCCAGCAGCCCGGAGGCTTGGTCGGGTTCACCCCTCCACTTT. Its translation is CASSPEAWSGSPLHF.

CDR3 region: CAISESGPLGTQYF. Here the CDR3 DNA reads TGTGCCATCAGTGAGTCAGGTCCCTTGGGGACCCAGTACTTC. The V and J genes are TRBV10-3 and TRBJ2-5, with unresolved D. The CDR3 contains 14 residues. Germline CDR1 ENHRY, CDR2 SYGVKD. V was trimmed by 0 bases and J by 7 bases, leaving 12 bases between them.

This clonotype was detected a few times. The chain has TRBV20-1 and TRBJ1-6; D gene uncertain. Germline V gene sequence: CDR1 DFQATT, CDR2 SNEGSKA (reference sequence). This CDR3 has 15 amino acids. V lost 0 bases and J lost 7, with 13 bases in between. The CDR3 nucleotides are TGCAGTGCTAGAGATTCAAGGGCCACAAATTCACCCCTCCACTTT. The encoded protein is CSARDSRATNSPLHF.

This clonotype was counted a few times. V and J are TRBV5-1 and TRBJ2-7; either TRBD1 or TRBD2 may fit D (5 bases each). The CDR3 is 14 amino acids. Trimming left V 4 bases short and J 5 bases short, with 16 bases between. From germline, CDR1 is SGHRS and CDR2 YFSETQ. CDR3 in amino acids: CASSSRGPLDEQYF. The CDR3 DNA is TGCGCCAGCAGCAGTCGGGGACCCCTAGACGAGCAGTACTTC. Full variable domain (remainder filled in from reference TRBV5-1 and TRBJ2-7): KAGVTQTPRYLIKTRGQQVTLSCSPISGHRSVSWYQQTPGQGLQFLFEYFSETQRNKGNFPGRFSGRQFSNSRSEMNVSTLELGDSALYLCASSSRGPLDEQYFGPGTRLTVT.

V is TRBV2 and J is TRBJ2-3; TRBD2 is a possible D gene (7 bases). The V and J ends lost 7 bases and 4 bases respectively, with 12 bases between them. The CDR3 length is 13 residues. The V gene's germline CDR1 is SNHLY and CDR2 FYNNEI. The CDR3 loop is CASKSGGPDTQYF. CDR3 in DNA: TGTGCCAGCAAGTCGGGGGGCCCAGATACGCAGTATTTT.

In its sample, this clonotype was seen many times. This chain connects TRBV18 to TRBJ1-2; D gene unclear. Germline V gene lookup returns CDR1 KGHSH and CDR2 LQKENI. V lost 1 base and J 0 bases, leaving 21 bases between the germline ends. The CDR3 length is 19 residues. CDR3: CASSPLPPARDLSNYGYTF. The CDR3 coding sequence is TGTGCCAGCTCACCACTACCCCCGGCAAGAGACCTTTCTAACTATGGCTACACCTTC.

The chain carries TRBV7-9 and TRBJ2-3; D is perhaps TRBD1 or TRBD2 (5 bases each). CDR3 length: 15 amino acids. The V end was cut by 3 bases, the J end by 1 base, with 11 bases between. Per the germline V gene, CDR1 is SEHNR and CDR2 is FQNEAQ (reference sequence). CDR3 loop: CASSFRDARTDTQYF. The CDR3 region has the DNA TGTGCCAGCAGCTTCCGGGACGCCCGCACAGATACGCAGTATTTT.